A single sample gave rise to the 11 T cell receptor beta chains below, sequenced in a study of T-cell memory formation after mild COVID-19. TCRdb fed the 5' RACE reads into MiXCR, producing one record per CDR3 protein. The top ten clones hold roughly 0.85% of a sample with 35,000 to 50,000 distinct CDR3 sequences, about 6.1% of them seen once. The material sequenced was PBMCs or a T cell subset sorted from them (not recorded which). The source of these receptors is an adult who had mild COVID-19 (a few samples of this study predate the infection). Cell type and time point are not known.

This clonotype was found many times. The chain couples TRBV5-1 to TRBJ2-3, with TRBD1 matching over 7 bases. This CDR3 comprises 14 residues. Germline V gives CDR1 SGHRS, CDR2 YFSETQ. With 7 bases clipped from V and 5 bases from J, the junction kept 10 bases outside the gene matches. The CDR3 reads CASHDRDRKDTQYF. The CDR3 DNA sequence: TGCGCCAGCCACGACCGGGACAGAAAAGATACGCAGTATTTT.

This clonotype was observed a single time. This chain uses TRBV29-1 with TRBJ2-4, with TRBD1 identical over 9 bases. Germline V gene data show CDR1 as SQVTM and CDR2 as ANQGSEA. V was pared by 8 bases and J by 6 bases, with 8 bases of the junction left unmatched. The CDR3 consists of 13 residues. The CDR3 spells CSTQVGQGNIQYF. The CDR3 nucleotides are TGCAGCACCCAAGTGGGACAGGGAAACATTCAGTACTTC.

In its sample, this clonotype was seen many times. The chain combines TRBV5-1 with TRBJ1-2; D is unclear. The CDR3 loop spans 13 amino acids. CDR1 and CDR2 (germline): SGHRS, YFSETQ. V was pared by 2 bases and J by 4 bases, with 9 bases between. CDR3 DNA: TGCGCCAGCAGCTTTACAGAAACCTATGGCTACACCTTC. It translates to CASSFTETYGYTF.

Written as DNA, the CDR3 is TGTGCCAGTAGTCCCTGGACAGCTGAAGCTTTCTTT. Translation gives CASSPWTAEAFF. The chain links TRBV19 to TRBJ1-1; tentatively, D is TRBD1 (6 bases). Germline V gene sequence: CDR1 LNHDA, CDR2 SQIVND (reference sequence). The CDR3 sequence is 12 residues long. The V end was cut by 5 bases, the J end by 6 bases, with 10 bases between.

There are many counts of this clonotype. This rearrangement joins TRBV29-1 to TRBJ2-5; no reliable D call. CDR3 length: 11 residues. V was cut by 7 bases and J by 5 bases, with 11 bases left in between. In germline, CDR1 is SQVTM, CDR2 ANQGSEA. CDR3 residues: CSARMGETQYF. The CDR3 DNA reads TGCAGCGCTAGGATGGGGGAGACCCAGTACTTC.

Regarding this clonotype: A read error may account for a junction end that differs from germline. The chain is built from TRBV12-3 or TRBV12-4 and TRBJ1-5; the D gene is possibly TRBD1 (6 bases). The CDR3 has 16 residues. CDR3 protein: CASSFSGGRRNQTQHF. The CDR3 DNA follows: TGTGCCAGCAGTTTCTCTGGGGGCAGGCGGAATCAGACCCAGCATTTT.

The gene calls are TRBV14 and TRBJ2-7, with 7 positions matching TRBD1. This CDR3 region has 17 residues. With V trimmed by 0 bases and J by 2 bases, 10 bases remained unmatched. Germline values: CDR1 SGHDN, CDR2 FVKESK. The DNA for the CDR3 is TGTGCCAGCAGCCAAGAGATTATAGGGACAGCACCCTACGAGCAGTACTTC. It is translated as CASSQEIIGTAPYEQYF. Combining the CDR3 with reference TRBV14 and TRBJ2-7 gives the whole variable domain EAGVTQFPSHSVIEKGQTVTLRCDPISGHDNLYWYRRVMGKEIKFLLHFVKESKQDESGMPNNRFLAERTGGTYSTLKVQPAELEDSGVYFCASSQEIIGTAPYEQYFGPGTRLTVT.

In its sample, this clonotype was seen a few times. Here the CDR3 reads CASSFWGGPQETQYF. The CDR3 DNA reads as TGTGCCAGCAGCTTTTGGGGGGGTCCCCAAGAGACCCAGTACTTC. This chain uses TRBV7-9 with TRBJ2-5; 7 bases are shared with TRBD2. This CDR3 has 15 residues. The germline CDR1 and CDR2 sequences are SEHNR and FQNEAQ (reference sequence). V lost 3 bases and J lost 1; bases outside the gene matches: 5.

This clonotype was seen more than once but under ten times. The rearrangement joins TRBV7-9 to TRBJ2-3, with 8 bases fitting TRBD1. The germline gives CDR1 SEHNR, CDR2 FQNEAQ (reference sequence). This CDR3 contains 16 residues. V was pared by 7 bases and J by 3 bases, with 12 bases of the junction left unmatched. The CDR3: CASTFGGTGGTDTQYF. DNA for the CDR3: TGTGCCAGCACCTTTGGGGGAACAGGGGGTACAGATACGCAGTATTTT.

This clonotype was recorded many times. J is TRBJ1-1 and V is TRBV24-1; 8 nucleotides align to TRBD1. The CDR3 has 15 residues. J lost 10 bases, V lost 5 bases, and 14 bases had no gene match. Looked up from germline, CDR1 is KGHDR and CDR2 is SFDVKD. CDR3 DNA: TGTGCCACCAGTGCCGGACGGACAGGGCCTGACCCAGCTTTCTTT. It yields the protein CATSAGRTGPDPAFF.

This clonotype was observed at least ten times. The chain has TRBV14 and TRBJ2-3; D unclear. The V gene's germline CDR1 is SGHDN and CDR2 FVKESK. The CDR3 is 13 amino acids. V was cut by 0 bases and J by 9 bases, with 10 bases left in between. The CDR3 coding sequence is TGTGCCAGCAGCCAAGAGTTCGTTGACACGCAGTATTTT. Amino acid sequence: CASSQEFVDTQYF.